The T cell receptor (beta chain) described here comes from a study of neurological immune-mediated disorders. By 5'RACE with 10-nucleotide random UMIs, the cDNA was made. TCRdb processed the 5' RACE reads anew with MiXCR; each CDR3 protein has one entry. The data contain fewer than 65,000 distinct CDR3 sequences, 10% of them singletons. A remark on this clonotype: Its antigen remains unknown. A read error is possible here, since a much larger clone lies one base away.

The CDR3 totals 13 residues. Germline CDR1 is MNHEY and CDR2 is SMNVEV (reference sequence). V dropped 5 bases and J dropped 4 bases, with 12 bases sitting between them. General study findings and limits: Sharing of CDR3 amino acid sequences among expanded clones across subjects was absent, suggesting private repertoires in all groups. HTLV-1-associated myelopathy showed the most TCR clonal expansion; multiple sclerosis the least, below healthy controls.

This chain uses TRBV27 with TRBJ2-7, with D possibly matching TRBD2 (5 bases). Sequencing input: PBMCs. This clonotype was sampled from a man between 65 and 85 years old with HTLV-1-associated myelopathy (HAM/TSP). CDR3 in amino acids: CASSSERVYEQYF. For the CDR3, the DNA is TGTGCCAGCAGTAGCGAGAGGGTTTACGAGCAGTACTTC.